Listed here are 27 T cell receptor beta chains from one sample, sequenced in a study of blood T cell repertoires in COVID-19. The repertoire was sequenced with immunoSEQ multiplex PCR; TCRdb's copy has only in-frame clones and lacks some. The profile shows roughly 70,000 clones, 75% to 90% of them singletons. Sequencing was done on a sample of peripheral blood. These receptors all stem from a woman aged 80 or over with active COVID-19.

The chain joins TRBV18 to TRBJ2-2, with TRBD2 matching 7 bases. Looked up from germline, CDR1 is KGHSH and CDR2 is LQKENI. This CDR3 comprises 14 residues. Unmatched junction bases numbered 2, after V lost 1 base and J lost 6 bases. CDR3: CASSPLGGSGELFF. CDR3 sequence (DNA): TGTGCCAGCTCACCACTCGGGGGGTCCGGGGAGCTGTTTTTT.

A note on this clone: The junction departs from the called germline gene at one end, perhaps through a read error. This sequence joins TRBV20-1 and TRBJ2-7, with D possibly TRBD1 on 5 matching bases. Germline assignment: CDR1 DFQATT and CDR2 SNEGSKA (reference sequence). The CDR3 has 11 residues. The CDR3 nucleotides are TGCAGTGCTAGGGATTTAGGGGCTTGGGACTTC. Its translation is CSARDLGAWDF.

This clone came up once. The rearrangement uses TRBV9 and TRBJ2-2; D unclear. This CDR3 has 13 residues. V shed 0 bases and J shed 8 bases, with 8 bases lying between them. Germline V lookup: CDR1 SGDLS, CDR2 YYNGEE. The CDR3 sequence: CASSVVIRGELFF. CDR3 bases: TGTGCCAGCAGCGTAGTGATTAGAGGGGAGCTGTTTTTT.

The gene calls are TRBV4-3 and TRBJ1-1; possible D gene TRBD1, 5 bases. CDR3 length equals 15 residues. The germline gives CDR1 LGHNA, CDR2 YSLEER. Trimming shortened V by 8 bases and J by 0 bases, and 16 bases separated the two germline ends. CDR3 region: CASRGGEFMNTEAFF. The CDR3 bases are TGCGCCAGCCGGGGGGGGGAGTTCATGAACACTGAAGCTTTCTTT.

The chain uses TRBV7-9 and TRBJ2-1; 8 bases fit TRBD2. Germline CDR1 SEHNR, CDR2 FQNEAQ (reference sequence). The V gene end was trimmed by 5 bases and the J gene end by 2 bases; junction bases not matched to a gene: 8. The CDR3 is made up of 16 amino acids. The CDR3: CASSASGSGPYNEQFF. The CDR3 DNA sequence: TGTGCCAGCAGCGCCAGCGGGAGTGGACCCTACAATGAGCAGTTCTTC.

The chain couples TRBV4-3 to TRBJ1-5; D may be TRBD1 (5 bases). V gave up 0 bases and J gave up 6 bases, with 12 bases separating them. Germline V CDR1 and CDR2: LGHNA, YSLEER. The CDR3 is made up of 15 amino acids. The CDR3 region has the DNA TGCGCCAGCAGCCAAGATACGGACACCTTTCAGCCCCAGCATTTT. This encodes CASSQDTDTFQPQHF.

The chain couples TRBV4-3 to TRBJ2-6; 7 nucleotides agree with TRBD1. J was trimmed by 2 bases and V by 1 base; bases with no gene match: 2. The CDR3 sequence is 16 residues long. Germline CDR1 LGHNA, CDR2 YSLEER. In DNA form, the CDR3 reads TGCGCCAGCAGCCAAGGACAGGGAACTGGGGCCAACGTCCTGACTTTC. It translates to CASSQGQGTGANVLTF.

The count of this clone is one. V usage is TRBV28 and J usage is TRBJ2-5; D call uncertain. This CDR3 has 12 amino acids. V was clipped by 3 bases and J by 5 bases, with 7 bases between them. Germline V gene lookup returns CDR1 MDHEN and CDR2 SYDVKM. CDR3: CASSFFGETQYF. In nucleotides, the CDR3 is TGTGCCAGCAGTTTCTTCGGGGAGACCCAGTACTTC.

The chain combines TRBV23-1 with TRBJ2-7; TRBD2 agrees at 8 bases. TRBV23-1 is an open reading frame whose function is uncertain. The CDR3 is made up of 17 amino acids. J was trimmed by 3 bases and V by 0 bases; bases with no gene match: 10. The CDR3 region has the DNA TGCGCCAGCAGTCAATCGATTGGAGCGGGAGAATACTACGAGCAGTACTTC. Translation: CASSQSIGAGEYYEQYF.

The chain links TRBV7-8 to TRBJ1-6; D perhaps matches TRBD1 (5 bases). The CDR3 runs 15 residues. Germline values: CDR1 SGHVS, CDR2 FQNEAQ. V was pared by 3 bases and J by 5 bases, with 11 bases between. CDR3 sequence: CASSFSRGNNSPLHF. The DNA of the CDR3 is TGTGCCAGCAGCTTTAGTCGGGGGAATAATTCACCCCTCCACTTT.

V usage is TRBV18 and J usage is TRBJ2-1, with TRBD1 matching 10 bases. Germline trimming cut 6 bases from V and 4 bases from J; bases unmatched to any gene: 6. In germline, CDR1 is KGHSH, CDR2 LQKENI. The CDR3 spans 15 residues. The CDR3 region is CASSPPDRGYNEQFF. In DNA, the CDR3 is TGTGCCAGCTCCCCTCCGGACAGGGGGTACAATGAGCAGTTCTTC.

This chain connects TRBV6-2 or TRBV6-3 to TRBJ2-2; 7 bases are a match to TRBD1. V shed 2 bases, J shed 0 bases, and the junction held 15 bases outside the gene matches. Germline V gives CDR1 MNHEY, CDR2 SVGEGT. This CDR3 is 20 amino acids long. The CDR3 loop reads CASSYPSRMRQGANTGELFF. As DNA, the CDR3 is TGTGCCAGCAGTTACCCCAGCCGTATGAGACAGGGCGCGAACACCGGGGAGCTGTTTTTT.

J is TRBJ2-1 and V is TRBV7-3; no firm D call. The germline V and J ends were trimmed by 2 bases and 10 bases, with 9 bases remaining between them. CDR3 length: 12 amino acids. CDR1 is SGHTA and CDR2 is FQGTGA in the germline V gene. CDR3 bases: TGTGCCAGCAGCTTAGGGCCAACAGAGCAGTTCTTC. This translates into CASSLGPTEQFF.

The chain links TRBV5-4 to TRBJ2-1, with TRBD2 matching over 10 bases. This CDR3 is 15 amino acids long. The V gene's germline CDR1 is SGHNT and CDR2 YYREEE (reference sequence). V dropped 9 bases and J dropped 1; count of bases not matched to a gene: 7. CDR3 amino acids: CAIQTSGFSYNEQFF. The DNA of the CDR3 is TGTGCCATCCAGACTAGCGGGTTTTCCTACAATGAGCAGTTCTTC.

This clone was seen just once. The chain links TRBV6-2 or TRBV6-3 to TRBJ2-2, with 12 nucleotides matching TRBD2. J was trimmed by 4 bases and V by 5 bases; bases with no gene match: 5. There are 16 residues in the CDR3. From germline, CDR1 is MNHEY and CDR2 SVGEGT. The CDR3 nucleotides read TGTGCCAGCAGTACTAGGGGACTAGCGGGCACCGGGGAGCTGTTTTTT. Its protein product is CASSTRGLAGTGELFF.

The rearrangement joins TRBV7-2 to TRBJ2-3, with D unclear. Trimming took off 2 bases at V and 3 bases at J, with 6 bases between the two ends. Per the germline V gene, CDR1 is SGHTA and CDR2 is FQGNSA. CDR3 length: 13 residues. The CDR3 loop is CASSLLRTDTQYF. The CDR3 region has the DNA TGTGCCAGCAGCTTATTACGGACAGATACGCAGTATTTT.

The chain combines TRBV9 with TRBJ2-7; maybe TRBD1 (6 bases). Germline CDR1 and CDR2: SGDLS and YYNGEE. The CDR3 runs 15 residues. V gave up 2 bases and J gave up 3 bases, with 15 bases separating them. The CDR3 here is CASSVSGEGFYEQYF. The CDR3 nucleotides read TGTGCCAGCAGCGTTTCAGGGGAAGGTTTCTACGAGCAGTACTTC.

The rearrangement links TRBV7-9 to TRBJ1-1, with D uncertain. This CDR3 comprises 13 residues. Trimming stripped 4 bases from V and 4 bases from J, with 10 bases between. The germline gives CDR1 SEHNR, CDR2 FQNEAQ (reference sequence). CDR3 DNA sequence: TGTGCCAGCAGCTCGACGAGCGGCACTGAAGCTTTCTTT. This codes for CASSSTSGTEAFF.

J is TRBJ2-3 and V is TRBV15; 9 bases are a match to TRBD1. The CDR3 spans 15 residues. V was clipped by 3 bases and J by 4 bases; unmatched bases: 5. Germline CDR1 is LNHNV and CDR2 is YYDKDF (reference sequence). CDR3 sequence reads: CATSSRTGDSDTQYF. In nucleotides, the CDR3 is TGTGCCACCAGCAGCCGGACAGGGGATTCAGATACGCAGTATTTT.

The chain recombines TRBV5-1 with TRBJ2-7, with 8 bases fitting TRBD1. Germline assignment: CDR1 SGHRS and CDR2 YFSETQ. The CDR3 sequence is 13 residues long. V shed 7 bases, J shed 5 bases, and the junction held 8 bases outside the gene matches. The CDR3: CASGQGLKNEQYF. The CDR3, as DNA: TGCGCCAGCGGACAGGGTCTGAAGAACGAGCAGTACTTC.

J is TRBJ2-7 and V is TRBV7-9, with TRBD2 matching over 9 bases. This CDR3 is 17 amino acids long. V was clipped by 4 bases and J by 6 bases; unmatched bases: 16. Germline CDR1 is SEHNR and CDR2 is FQNEAQ (reference sequence). The chain's CDR3 is CASSSGSGRPIGGEQYF. CDR3 nucleotide sequence: TGTGCCAGCAGCTCCGGCAGCGGGAGGCCCATCGGAGGCGAGCAGTACTTC.

The chain joins TRBV10-2 to TRBJ2-5, with 8 positions matching TRBD1. The CDR3 is made up of 15 amino acids. The V and J ends lost 0 bases and 9 bases, in that order; junction bases with no gene match: 9. Germline V gene lookup returns CDR1 WSHSY and CDR2 SAAADI. Here the CDR3 DNA reads TGCGCCAGCAGTGAGTCAGTGACAGGGGTCGGGCCCCAGTACTTC. Translated, it gives CASSESVTGVGPQYF.

V and J are TRBV4-1 and TRBJ1-5; no clear D. The CDR3 sequence is 19 residues long. V was trimmed by 4 bases and J by 0 bases, leaving 22 bases between them. CDR1 and CDR2 (germline): MGHRA, YSYEKL. In DNA, the CDR3 is TGCGCCAGCAGCCCCGGACTGTACAACTATGATGATAGCAATCAGCCCCAGCATTTT. The encoded protein is CASSPGLYNYDDSNQPQHF.

Here the CDR3 DNA reads TGCGCCAGCAGCCTCGGGACTAACAATGAGCAGTTCTTC. As protein: CASSLGTNNEQFF. The V gene is TRBV5-1, the J gene TRBJ2-1; 7 nucleotides align to TRBD2. Trimming at V came to 4 bases and at J to 5 bases, leaving 3 bases not matched to a gene. Germline CDR1 and CDR2: SGHRS and YFSETQ. The CDR3 is made up of 13 amino acids.

The chain has TRBV19 and TRBJ2-5, with 8 bases that match TRBD1. Trimming removed 3 bases from V and 2 bases from J; junction bases left unmatched: 5. This CDR3 comprises 15 residues. In germline, CDR1 is LNHDA, CDR2 SQIVND (reference sequence). The CDR3 bases are TGTGCCAGTAGTATCCTCAGGGGGCGGCAAGAGACCCAGTACTTC. Encoded protein: CASSILRGRQETQYF.

This clone appeared once. The V and J genes are TRBV7-4 and TRBJ2-7, with TRBD2 identical over 9 bases. The germline CDR1 and CDR2 sequences are SGHVT and SQSDAQ. V shed 5 bases, J shed 3 bases, and the junction held 11 bases outside the gene matches. The CDR3 is 16 amino acids. In DNA, the CDR3 is TGTGCCAGCAGCCCACCCGGACGCGGGAGGGTCTACGAGCAGTACTTC. This encodes CASSPPGRGRVYEQYF.

The rearrangement links TRBV7-2 to TRBJ2-3; 7 bases agree with TRBD1. V lost 5 bases and J lost 2; bases outside the gene matches: 7. The CDR3 length is 15 residues. The germline CDR1 and CDR2 sequences are SGHTA and FQGNSA. The CDR3 region is CASSNPTGFTDTQYF. In nucleotides, the CDR3 is TGTGCCAGCAGCAACCCGACAGGGTTCACAGATACGCAGTATTTT.